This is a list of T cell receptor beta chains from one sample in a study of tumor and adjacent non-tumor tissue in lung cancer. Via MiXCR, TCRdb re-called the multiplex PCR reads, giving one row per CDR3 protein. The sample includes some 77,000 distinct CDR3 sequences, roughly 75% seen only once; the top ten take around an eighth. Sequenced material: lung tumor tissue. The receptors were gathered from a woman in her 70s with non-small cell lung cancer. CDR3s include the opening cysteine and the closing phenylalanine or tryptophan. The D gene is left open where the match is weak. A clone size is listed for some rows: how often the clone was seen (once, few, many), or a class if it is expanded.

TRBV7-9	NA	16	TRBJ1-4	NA	CTSSLAGLGKNEKLFF	TGTACCAGCAGCTTAGCAGGGCTCGGAAAGAATGAAAAACTGTTTTTT
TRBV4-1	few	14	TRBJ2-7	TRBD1	CASSPGTGGYEQYF	TGCGCCAGCAGCCCCGGGACAGGGGGATACGAGCAGTACTTC
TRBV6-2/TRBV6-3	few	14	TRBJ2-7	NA	CASSLRAGGFKQYF	TGTGCCAGCAGTTTGCGGGCTGGGGGCTTCAAGCAGTACTTC
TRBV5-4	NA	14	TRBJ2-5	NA	CASSPMPGGETQYF	TGTGCCAGTAGCCCTATGCCGGGCGGGGAGACCCAGTACTTC
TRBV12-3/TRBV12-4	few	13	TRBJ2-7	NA	CASSFQGAYEQYF	TGTGCCAGCAGTTTCCAAGGGGCCTACGAGCAGTACTTC
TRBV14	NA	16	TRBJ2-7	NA	CASSQKQLGPHYEHYF	TGTGCCAGCAGCCAAAAGCAGTTGGGGCCCCACTACGAGCATTACTTC
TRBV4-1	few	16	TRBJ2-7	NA	CASSQERGGRPYEQYF	TGCGCCAGCAGCCAAGAGCGGGGTGGTAGGCCGTACGAGCAGTACTTC
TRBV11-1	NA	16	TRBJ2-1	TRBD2	CASSISLAGLYNGQFF	TGTGCCAGCAGCATATCCCTAGCGGGCCTGTACAATGGGCAGTTCTTC
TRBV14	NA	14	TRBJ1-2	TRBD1	CAICPRGLNEGYTF	TGTGCCATCTGCCCCAGGGGGCTCAATGAGGGCTACACCTTC
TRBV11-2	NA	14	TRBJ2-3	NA	CAGSLNKGTDTQYF	TGTGCCGGCAGCTTAAATAAGGGCACAGATACGCAGTATTTT
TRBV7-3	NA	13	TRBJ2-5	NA	CGSSLSREGTQYF	TGTGGCAGCAGCTTAAGCCGCGAGGGGACCCAGTACTTC
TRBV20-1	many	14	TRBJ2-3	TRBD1	CSAVGQASTDTQYF	TGCAGTGCCGTGGGACAGGCTAGCACAGATACGCAGTATTTT
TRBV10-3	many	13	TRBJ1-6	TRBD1	CAISQGENPPLHF	TGTGCCATCAGTCAGGGGGAGAATCCACCCCTCCACTTT
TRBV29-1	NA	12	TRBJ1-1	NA	CSVDPGNTETFF	TGCAGCGTTGATCCAGGGAACACCGAAACTTTCTTT
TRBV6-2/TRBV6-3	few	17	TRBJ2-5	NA	CAGSRKQLSGIQETQYF	TGTGCCGGCAGTCGCAAGCAACTTAGCGGAATCCAAGAGACCCAGTACTTC
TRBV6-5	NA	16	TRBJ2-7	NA	CTSSHSWGRSPHEQYF	TGTACCAGCAGTCACTCTTGGGGCAGGAGTCCCCACGAGCAGTACTTC
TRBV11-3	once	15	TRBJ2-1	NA	CASNLGVLADNEKLF	TGTGCCAGCAACTTAGGCGTCCTCGCAGACAATGAGAAGCTCTTC
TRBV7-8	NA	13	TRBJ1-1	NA	CVSSLGGNTEASF	TGTGTCAGCAGCTTAGGGGGGAACACTGAAGCTTCCTTT
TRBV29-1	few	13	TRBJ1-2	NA	CSVGGQSNYGCTF	TGCAGCGTTGGGGGGCAATCTAACTATGGCTGCACCTTC
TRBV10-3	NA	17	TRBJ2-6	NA	CAINGQTGNSGANVLTF	TGTGCCATCAATGGACAGACTGGGAACTCTGGGGCCAACGTCCTGACTTTC
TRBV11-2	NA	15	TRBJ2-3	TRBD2	CASNFTSVTTDTQYF	TGTGCCAGCAACTTCACTAGCGTTACCACAGATACGCAGTATTTT
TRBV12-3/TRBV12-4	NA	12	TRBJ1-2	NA	CASNPWTDGYTF	TGTGCCAGCAATCCATGGACTGATGGTTACACCTTC
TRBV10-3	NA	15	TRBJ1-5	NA	CAITELGAVYQPQHF	TGTGCCATCACTGAATTAGGGGCAGTCTATCAGCCCCAGCATTTT
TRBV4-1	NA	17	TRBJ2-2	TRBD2	CASIQAVTSGISGELFF	TGCGCCAGTATCCAAGCGGTGACTAGCGGGATCTCGGGGGAGCTGTTTTTT
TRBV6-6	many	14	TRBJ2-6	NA	CASRGDTGANVLTF	TGTGCCAGCAGGGGGGACACTGGGGCCAACGTCCTGACTTTC
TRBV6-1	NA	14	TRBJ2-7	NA	CASSIDTGTYEQYF	TGTGCCAGCAGCATCGACACTGGTACCTACGAGCAGTACTTC
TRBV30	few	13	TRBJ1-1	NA	CAWSPGVGTEAFF	TGTGCCTGGAGTCCAGGGGTGGGCACTGAAGCTTTCTTT
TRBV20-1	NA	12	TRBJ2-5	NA	CSRGTYQETQYF	TGCAGTCGTGGGACGTATCAAGAGACCCAGTACTTC
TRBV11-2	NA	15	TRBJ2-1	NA	CASSLTAGVYDEQFF	TGTGCCAGCAGCTTAACAGCCGGAGTCTACGATGAGCAGTTCTTC
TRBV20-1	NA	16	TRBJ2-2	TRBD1	CSARRGQGPHAGELVF	TGCAGTGCTAGACGTGGACAGGGCCCGCACGCCGGGGAGCTGGTTTTT
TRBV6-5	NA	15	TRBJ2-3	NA	CASSYLFMNTATRYF	TGTGCCAGCAGTTACTTGTTTATGAACACAGCTACGCGGTATTTT
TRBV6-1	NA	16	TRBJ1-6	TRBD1	CASSPKRGPYNSHLQF	TGTGCCAGCAGTCCAAAGAGGGGGCCTTATAATTCACACCTCCAGTTT
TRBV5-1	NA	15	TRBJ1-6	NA	CASSLGQPGNSPLHF	TGCGCCAGCAGCCTCGGACAACCGGGAAATTCACCCCTCCACTTT
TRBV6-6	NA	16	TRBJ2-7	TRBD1	CASSRSRDSVNYERYF	TGTGCCAGCAGTCGCAGCAGGGACAGCGTAAACTACGAGCGGTACTTC
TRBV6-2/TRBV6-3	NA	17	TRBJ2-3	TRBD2	CASSYATSGTSTDTKYF	TGTGCCAGCAGTTACGCGACTAGCGGGACTAGCACAGATACGAAGTATTTT
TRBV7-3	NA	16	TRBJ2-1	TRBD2	CARSPSGLAGLNEQFF	TGTGCCCGCAGTCCGTCGGGACTAGCGGGATTAAATGAGCAGTTCTTC
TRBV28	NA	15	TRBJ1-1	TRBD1	CASSLHSFTGGEAFF	TGTGCCAGCAGTTTACATTCCTTTACAGGGGGTGAAGCTTTCTTT
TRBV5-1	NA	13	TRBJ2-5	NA	CASTQTARETQYF	TGCGCCAGCACCCAGACAGCACGAGAGACCCAGTACTTC
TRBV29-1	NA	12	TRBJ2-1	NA	CCVTRAYNEHFF	TGCTGCGTCACCAGGGCCTACAATGAGCACTTCTTC
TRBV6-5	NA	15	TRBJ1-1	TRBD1	CVSSQKRGLNTEAFF	TGTGTCAGCAGTCAGAAGAGGGGGCTGAACACTGAAGCTTTCTTT
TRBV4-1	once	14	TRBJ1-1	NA	CASSHRTDNAEAFF	TGCGCCAGCAGCCACAGGACAGATAACGCTGAAGCTTTCTTT
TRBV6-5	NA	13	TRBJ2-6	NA	CASWPPGANVLTF	TGTGCCAGCTGGCCGCCTGGGGCCAACGTCCTGACTTTC
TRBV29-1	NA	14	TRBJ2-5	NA	CSVVSTQLHETQCF	TGCAGCGTTGTGTCGACACAACTTCATGAGACCCAGTGCTTC
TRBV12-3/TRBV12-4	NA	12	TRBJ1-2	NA	CACSPENYGYTF	TGTGCCTGCAGTCCAGAGAACTATGGCTACACCTTC
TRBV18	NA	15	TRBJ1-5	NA	CASSLGTGGFQPQHF	TGTGCCAGCTCCCTTGGGACGGGGGGTTTTCAGCCCCAGCATTTT
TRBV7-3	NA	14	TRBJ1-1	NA	CARSSSVGDTEAFF	TGTGCCAGGAGCTCCTCAGTAGGTGACACTGAAGCTTTCTTT
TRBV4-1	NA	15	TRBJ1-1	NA	CASSLTTGYLTGGFF	TGCGCCAGCAGCCTAACAACAGGTTATCTTACTGGAGGTTTCTTT
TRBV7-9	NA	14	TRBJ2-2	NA	CASSFWSQTGELFF	TGTGCCAGCAGCTTCTGGTCCCAGACCGGGGAACTGTTTTTT